These 5 T cell receptor beta chains originate from one sample sequenced in a study of CD8+ T cells in alopecia areata. Once RNA had been extracted, it was reverse transcribed into cDNA to act as the sequencing template. Here immunoSEQ multiplex PCR was the method, and the copy in TCRdb shows in-frame clones only, minus some. The sample shows approximately 300,000 clones, none of them appearing just once. Sorting of pooled cutaneous lymph node cells used CD4, CD8alpha, NKG2D, NKG2ACE and other markers. Input material: CD4+ T cells sorted from a lymph node. The receptors stem from a C3H/HeJ mouse with alopecia areata. The strain is characterized by the MHC haplotype H2-k.

This clone has just a few counts. The gene names here belong to mouse. Read coverage stops 4 residues before the CDR3 terminus; the germline J gene supplies the remainder. The sample contains more than one DNA sequence encoding this CDR3. The chain links TRBV1 to TRBJ2-4; D assignment may be TRBD1 or TRBD2 (5 bases each). Germline loops: CDR1 NSQYPW, CDR2 LRSPGD (reference sequence). V dropped 1 base and J dropped 0 bases, with 5 bases sitting between them. The CDR3 has 14 residues. Partial CDR3 DNA: TGCACCTGCAGTGCAGGGGGCAGTCAAAAC. Translated, it gives CTCSAGGSQN. In full, the CDR3 reads CTCSAGGSQNTLYF.

As concerns this clone: The listed genes are named as in mouse. The observed sequence ends 4 residues before the CDR3 terminus, with the missing tail filled in from the germline J gene. The chain combines TRBV5 with TRBJ2-1, with D possibly matching TRBD1 (6 bases). V was trimmed by 2 bases and J by 4 bases, leaving 9 bases between them. Germline lookup yields CDR1 LGHNA and CDR2 YNLKQL (reference sequence). The CDR3 covers 14 residues. CDR3 DNA (partial): TGTGCCAGCAGCCAACAAACAGGGTATGCT. Its protein product is CASSQQTGYA. The whole CDR3 sequence reads CASSQQTGYAEQFF.

Remarks on this clone: The germline and genes are mouse ones. The read ends 4 residues before the CDR3 terminus; that terminus is restored from the germline J gene. The chain recombines TRBV19 with TRBJ1-1; D gene unclear. Germline CDR1 and CDR2: FNHDT and SITEND (reference sequence). There are 14 residues in the CDR3. The V end lost 3 bases, the J end lost 0 bases, and 9 bases lay between the germline ends. CDR3 DNA (partial): TGTGCCAGCAGTAGACACTATGCAAACACA. Amino acid sequence: CASSRHYANT. The whole CDR3 protein is CASSRHYANTEVFF.

With respect to this clone: Each gene name is a mouse one. The read comes to an end 4 residues before the CDR3 does, leaving the germline J gene to fill in the end. Other DNA sequences of this sample code for an identical CDR3. V is TRBV31 and J is TRBJ1-1; D is undetermined. The CDR3 is 13 residues long. Trimming removed 0 bases from V and 2 bases from J, with 7 bases in between. CDR1 is GKSSPN and CDR2 is SITVG in the germline V gene. This CDR3 reads CAWSLGGNTEVFF. The part of the CDR3 DNA that was read is TGTGCCTGGAGTCTGGGAGGCAACACA.

This clone was detected a few times. Here the gene names and germline are mouse. The CDR3 end is not reached by the read, which stops 4 residues before it; the germline J gene fills it in. The identical CDR3 is also encoded by other nucleotide sequences in the sample. This chain joins TRBV19 and TRBJ2-7; D is perhaps TRBD2 (6 bases). This CDR3 comprises 13 residues. Germline V gene data show CDR1 as FNHDT and CDR2 as SITEND (reference sequence). The part of the CDR3 DNA that was read is TGTGCCAGCAGTATCCGGACTGTTTAT. Encoded protein: CASSIRTVY. In full, the CDR3 reads CASSIRTVYEQYF.